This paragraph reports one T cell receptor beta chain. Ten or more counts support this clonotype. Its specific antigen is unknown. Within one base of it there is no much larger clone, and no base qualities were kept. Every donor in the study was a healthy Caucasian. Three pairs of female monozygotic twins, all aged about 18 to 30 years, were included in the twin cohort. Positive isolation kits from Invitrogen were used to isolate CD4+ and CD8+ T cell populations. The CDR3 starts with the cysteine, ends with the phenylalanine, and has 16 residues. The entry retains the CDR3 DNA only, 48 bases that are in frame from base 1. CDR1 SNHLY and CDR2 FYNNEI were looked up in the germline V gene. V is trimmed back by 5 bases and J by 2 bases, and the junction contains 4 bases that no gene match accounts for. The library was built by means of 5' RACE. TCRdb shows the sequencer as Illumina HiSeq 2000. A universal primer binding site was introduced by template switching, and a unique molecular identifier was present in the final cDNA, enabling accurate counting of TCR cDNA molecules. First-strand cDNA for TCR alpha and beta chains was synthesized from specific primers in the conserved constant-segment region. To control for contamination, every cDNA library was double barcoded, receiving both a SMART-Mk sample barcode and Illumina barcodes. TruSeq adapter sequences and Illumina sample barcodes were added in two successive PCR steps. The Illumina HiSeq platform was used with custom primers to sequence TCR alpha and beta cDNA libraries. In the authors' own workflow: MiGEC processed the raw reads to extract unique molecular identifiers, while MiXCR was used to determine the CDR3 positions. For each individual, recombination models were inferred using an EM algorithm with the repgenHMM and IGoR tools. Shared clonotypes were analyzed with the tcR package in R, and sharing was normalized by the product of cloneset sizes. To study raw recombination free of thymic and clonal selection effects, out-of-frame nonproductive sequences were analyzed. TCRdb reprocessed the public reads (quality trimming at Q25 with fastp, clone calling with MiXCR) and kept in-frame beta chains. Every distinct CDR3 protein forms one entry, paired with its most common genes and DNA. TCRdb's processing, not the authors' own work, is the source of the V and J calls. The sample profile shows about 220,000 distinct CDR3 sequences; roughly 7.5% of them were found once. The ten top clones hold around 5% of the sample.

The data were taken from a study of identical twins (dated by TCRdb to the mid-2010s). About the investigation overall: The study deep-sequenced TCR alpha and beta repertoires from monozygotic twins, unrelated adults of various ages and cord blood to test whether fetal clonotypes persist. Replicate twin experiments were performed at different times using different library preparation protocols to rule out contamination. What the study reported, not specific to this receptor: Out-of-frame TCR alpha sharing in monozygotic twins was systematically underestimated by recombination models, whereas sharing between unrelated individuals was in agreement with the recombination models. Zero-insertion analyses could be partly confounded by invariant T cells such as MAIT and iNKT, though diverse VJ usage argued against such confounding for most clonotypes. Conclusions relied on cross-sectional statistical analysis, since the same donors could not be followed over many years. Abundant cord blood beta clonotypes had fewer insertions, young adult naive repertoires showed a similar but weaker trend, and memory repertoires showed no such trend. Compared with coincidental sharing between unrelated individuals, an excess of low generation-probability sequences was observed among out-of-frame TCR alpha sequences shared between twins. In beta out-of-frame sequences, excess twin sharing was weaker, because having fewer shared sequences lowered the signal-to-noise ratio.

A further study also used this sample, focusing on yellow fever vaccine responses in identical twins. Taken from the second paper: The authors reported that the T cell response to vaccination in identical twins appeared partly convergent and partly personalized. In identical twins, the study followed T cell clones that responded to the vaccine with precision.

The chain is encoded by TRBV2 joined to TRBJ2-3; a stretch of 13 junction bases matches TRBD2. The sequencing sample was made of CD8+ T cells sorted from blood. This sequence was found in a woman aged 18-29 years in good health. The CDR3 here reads CASSTGTSGITDTQYF. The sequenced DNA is TGTGCCAGCAGTACCGGGACTAGCGGGATCACAGATACGCAGTATTTT.